These 10 T cell receptor beta chains were all obtained from the same sample, sequenced in a study of cytomegalovirus exposure and HLA in healthy donors. PCR amplification relied on 60 Vbeta primers (plus 13 Jbeta primers). Here immunoSEQ multiplex PCR was the method, and the copy in TCRdb shows in-frame clones only, minus some. The sample includes 120,000 or so clones, about three quarters seen only once; the top ten take under 1.2%. Material: PBMCs. The receptor set was obtained from a human donor in good health.

The V gene is TRBV19, the J gene TRBJ1-3; TRBD1 matches at 8 bases. V was clipped by 6 bases and J by 7 bases; unmatched bases: 5. Germline-derived CDR1 and CDR2 are LNHDA and SQIVND (reference sequence). CDR3 length: 13 residues. The CDR3: CASSEDRENTIYF. The CDR3 nucleotides are TGTGCCAGTAGCGAGGACAGGGAGAACACCATATATTTT.

The chain links TRBV5-6 to TRBJ1-2; D is ambiguous. CDR3 length: 11 amino acids. V was cut by 4 bases and J by 4 bases, with 5 bases left in between. CDR1 is SGHDT and CDR2 is YYEEEE in the germline V gene. The CDR3 bases are TGTGCCAGCAGCCCCTCCTATGGCTACACCTTC. Protein product: CASSPSYGYTF.

The table lists this clone with a few counts. The rearrangement links TRBV7-2 to TRBJ2-1, with 11 positions matching TRBD2. Germline V gives CDR1 SGHTA, CDR2 FQGNSA. The V and J ends lost 5 bases and 4 bases, in that order; junction bases with no gene match: 7. There are 16 residues in the CDR3. CDR3 region: CASSLLAGALYNEQFF. The CDR3 nucleotides are TGTGCCAGCAGCCTACTAGCGGGGGCCCTATACAATGAGCAGTTCTTC.

V and J are TRBV28 and TRBJ1-1; 9 nucleotides match TRBD1. Germline V gene sequence: CDR1 MDHEN, CDR2 SYDVKM. This CDR3 comprises 14 residues. Germline trimming cut 8 bases from V and 4 bases from J; bases unmatched to any gene: 8. The CDR3, as DNA: TGTGCCAGCGTTTACAGGGGGCGGTTCACTGAAGCTTTCTTT. Translated: CASVYRGRFTEAFF.

The V call is TRBV6-5, the J call TRBJ1-6, with 9 bases aligning to TRBD1. V lost 10 bases and J lost 7; bases outside the gene matches: 2. CDR3 length: 12 amino acids. The germline CDR1 and CDR2 sequences are MNHEY and SVGAGI. CDR3 nucleotide sequence: TGTGCCATAGACAGGGGGAATTCACCCCTCCACTTT. Its translation: CAIDRGNSPLHF.

This chain connects TRBV4-1 to TRBJ1-5; 7 bases fit TRBD1. The CDR3 extends over 15 amino acids. Germline V gives CDR1 MGHRA, CDR2 YSYEKL. V was pared by 3 bases and J by 4 bases, with 6 bases of the junction left unmatched. This chain's CDR3 is CASSHTGTANQPQHF. The CDR3 DNA reads as TGCGCCAGCAGCCATACCGGGACAGCTAATCAGCCCCAGCATTTT.

A few counts support this clone. The V gene is TRBV10-3, the J gene TRBJ2-1; 11 bases are shared with TRBD1. Germline V gives CDR1 ENHRY, CDR2 SYGVKD. This CDR3 is built from 14 residues. The V gene end was trimmed by 6 bases and the J gene end by 7 bases; junction bases not matched to a gene: 5. CDR3 residues: CAIRGQGELNEQFF. The CDR3 DNA reads as TGTGCCATCAGGGGACAGGGGGAATTGAATGAGCAGTTCTTC.

The chain joins TRBV7-9 to TRBJ2-2; no definite D call. V was pared by 3 bases and J by 0 bases, with 11 bases between. The CDR3 has 16 amino acids. Germline-derived CDR1 and CDR2 are SEHNR and FQNEAQ (reference sequence). CDR3 in amino acids: CASSLAAVPNTGELFF. For the CDR3, the DNA is TGTGCCAGCAGCTTGGCCGCGGTCCCGAACACCGGGGAGCTGTTTTTT. The full variable domain, in which reference TRBV7-9 and TRBJ2-2 provide the parts outside the CDR3, is DTGVSQNPRHKITKRGQNVTFRCDPISEHNRLYWYRQTLGQGPEFLTYFQNEAQLEKSRLLSDRFSAERPKGSFSTLEIQRTEQGDSAMYLCASSLAAVPNTGELFFGEGSRLTVL.

The chain employs TRBV5-1 and TRBJ2-1; possible D gene TRBD1, 5 bases. V was clipped by 0 bases and J by 5 bases, with 12 bases between them. The V gene's germline CDR1 is SGHRS and CDR2 YFSETQ. The CDR3 totals 15 residues. CDR3 in DNA: TGCGCCAGCAGCTTGGGAACAGGTTTAAACAATGAGCAGTTCTTC. As protein: CASSLGTGLNNEQFF.

The rearrangement links TRBV19 to TRBJ2-2; D is uncertain. Per the germline V gene, CDR1 is LNHDA and CDR2 is SQIVND (reference sequence). V shed 5 bases and J shed 2 bases, with 9 bases lying between them. The CDR3 spans 14 residues. CDR3 coding DNA: TGTGCCAGTAGTGAACAGCCCAACACCGGGGAGCTGTTTTTT. This codes for CASSEQPNTGELFF.